What follows are 16 T cell receptor beta chains derived from one specimen sequenced in a study of cytomegalovirus exposure and HLA in healthy donors. It was with 60 Vbeta and 13 Jbeta primers that the PCR ran. Profiling relied on immunoSEQ multiplex PCR, and the TCRdb table lists in-frame clones only, not all of them. The repertoire holds some 70,000 clones, approximately 84% seen once, with roughly 2.3% in the top ten. The sequencing sample was made of PBMCs. The receptors originated from a woman in her fifties or sixties in good health and CMV-seronegative.

V is TRBV30 and J is TRBJ1-1, with TRBD1 matching 9 bases. Unmatched junction bases numbered 12, after V lost 3 bases and J lost 4 bases. The CDR3 has 16 residues. Germline CDR1 reads GTSNPN; CDR2 reads SVGIG (reference sequence). The CDR3: CAWRGDRELLGTEAFF. The DNA of the CDR3 is TGTGCCTGGAGAGGGGACAGGGAACTGCTCGGCACTGAAGCTTTCTTT.

The chain uses TRBV7-9 and TRBJ1-4; 8 nucleotides align to TRBD1. The trim removed 2 bases at V and 8 bases at J, leaving 7 bases unmatched. This CDR3 has 15 amino acids. Germline assignment: CDR1 SEHNR and CDR2 FQNEAQ (reference sequence). The DNA of the CDR3 is TGTGCCAGCAGCTTACAGGGGGCTAATGGAGAAAAACTGTTTTTT. This encodes CASSLQGANGEKLFF.

The V and J genes are TRBV7-9 and TRBJ1-1, with D perhaps matching TRBD1 (6 bases). Per germline, CDR1 SEHNR and CDR2 FQNEAQ (reference sequence). The CDR3 runs to 16 residues. The V gene lost 0 bases and the J gene lost 1 base, with 12 bases spanning the gap. CDR3 sequence reads: CASSLAGLRGNTEAFF. The CDR3 nucleotides read TGTGCCAGCAGCTTAGCAGGTCTCAGGGGGAACACTGAAGCTTTCTTT.

This rearrangement joins TRBV10-2 to TRBJ2-3; TRBD2 agrees at 12 bases. Germline CDR1 is WSHSY and CDR2 is SAAADI. The CDR3 has 21 amino acids. V lost 0 bases, J lost 4 bases, and 17 bases stayed unmatched. CDR3 in DNA: TGCGCCAGCAGTGAGTCGAGACAGGGGATGCGGACTAGCGGGATTTCAGATACGCAGTATTTT. It translates to CASSESRQGMRTSGISDTQYF.

This clone has more than one count but fewer than ten. This chain joins TRBV19 and TRBJ2-5; 9 nucleotides line up with TRBD2. The ends lost 6 bases at V and 5 bases at J; junction bases unmatched: 10. CDR3 length equals 15 residues. Germline assignment: CDR1 LNHDA and CDR2 SQIVND (reference sequence). The CDR3 DNA follows: TGTGCCAGTAGAGGGACTAGCCCATTGGTCGAGACCCAGTACTTC. This gives the protein CASRGTSPLVETQYF.

The chain carries TRBV28 and TRBJ1-3, with D possibly matching TRBD1 (6 bases). The germline gives CDR1 MDHEN, CDR2 SYDVKM. CDR3 length equals 16 residues. V gave up 4 bases and J gave up 1 base, with 14 bases separating them. DNA of the CDR3: TGTGCCAGCAGTTACAGGGCCCTCTTATCTGGAAACACCATATATTTT. It is translated as CASSYRALLSGNTIYF.

The chain uses TRBV20-1 and TRBJ1-1; the D gene is possibly TRBD1 (6 bases). The CDR3 contains 11 residues. Trimming cost V 6 bases and J 5 bases, with 10 bases left between them. Germline-derived CDR1 and CDR2 are DFQATT and SNEGSKA (reference sequence). The CDR3 sequence: CSAGGGTEAFF. CDR3 sequence (DNA): TGCAGTGCAGGGGGGGGAACTGAAGCTTTCTTT.

V and J are TRBV5-1 and TRBJ2-3, with TRBD2 matching over 10 bases. Germline values: CDR1 SGHRS, CDR2 YFSETQ. This CDR3 is built from 15 residues. The J segment lost 2 bases and the V segment lost 2 bases, leaving 2 bases of the junction unmatched. This chain's CDR3 is CASSFTSGTTDTQYF. CDR3 bases: TGCGCCAGCAGCTTCACTAGCGGGACCACAGATACGCAGTATTTT.

CDR3 sequence: CASSFSGSFEELFF. The DNA of the CDR3 is TGTGCCAGCAGCTTTAGCGGGAGCTTTGAGGAGCTGTTTTTT. V usage is TRBV9 and J usage is TRBJ2-2; 9 nucleotides match TRBD2. The junction had 8 bases not matched to a gene; V was cut back by 4 bases and J by 10 bases. CDR3 length: 14 amino acids. CDR1 is SGDLS, CDR2 YYNGEE, per germline.

This chain connects TRBV7-9 to TRBJ1-2; the D is unclear. Trimming removed 5 bases from V and 0 bases from J, with 16 bases in between. The CDR3 is 16 amino acids. Germline V gene sequence: CDR1 SEHNR, CDR2 FQNEAQ (reference sequence). The CDR3: CASSPGILQANYGYTF. In DNA, the CDR3 is TGTGCCAGCAGCCCCGGGATTCTCCAAGCTAACTATGGCTACACCTTC.

In its sample, this clone was seen once. In DNA form, the CDR3 reads TGTGCCAGCAGCTTAAGTCGGGGGGAGGGCCGGGGGGATCGATACGAGCAGTACTTC. This translates into CASSLSRGEGRGDRYEQYF. This chain connects TRBV7-6 to TRBJ2-7; 7 bases map to TRBD2. Germline-derived CDR1 and CDR2 are SGHVS and FNYEAQ. J gave up 4 bases and V 2 bases, and 20 bases lay outside the gene matches. This CDR3 has 19 residues.

The genes are TRBV19 and TRBJ1-2; the match to TRBD1 covers 10 bases. The germline gives CDR1 LNHDA, CDR2 SQIVND (reference sequence). V dropped 5 bases and J dropped 1; count of bases not matched to a gene: 4. The CDR3 runs 15 residues. The CDR3 loop reads CASSLGQGGNYGYTF. The CDR3 DNA sequence: TGTGCCAGTAGTCTTGGACAGGGGGGTAACTATGGCTACACCTTC.

This rearrangement joins TRBV6-1 to TRBJ2-5; 7 nucleotides line up with TRBD1. The CDR3 extends over 13 amino acids. J was trimmed by 1 base and V by 8 bases; bases with no gene match: 4. CDR1 and CDR2 from the germline V gene are MNHNS and SASEGT. The CDR3 here is CASSGTVQETQYF. CDR3 bases: TGTGCCAGCTCGGGGACAGTCCAAGAGACCCAGTACTTC.

The gene calls are TRBV15 and TRBJ2-3; 9 nucleotides agree with TRBD2. The CDR3 is made up of 17 amino acids. CDR1 and CDR2 from the germline V gene are LNHNV and YYDKDF (reference sequence). Losses at the gene ends were 1 base for V and 4 bases for J; bases not matched to a gene: 9. CDR3 bases: TGTGCCACCAGCAGAGGGGGCGGGGGGGCCAGGGCAGATACGCAGTATTTT. As protein: CATSRGGGGARADTQYF.

This clone was recorded a few times. The chain uses TRBV30 and TRBJ2-3, with D possibly being TRBD2 (5 bases). CDR1 is GTSNPN and CDR2 is SVGIG in the germline V gene (reference sequence). CDR3 length: 13 residues. V was cut by 4 bases and J by 0 bases, with 8 bases left in between. CDR3 in amino acids: CAWKLVSTDTQYF. The CDR3 DNA follows: TGTGCCTGGAAACTAGTTAGCACAGATACGCAGTATTTT.

A remark on this clone: One junction end does not reproduce the germline sequence, and a read error may be involved. CDR3 protein: CASSVAGTRRTDTQYF. CDR3 nucleotide sequence: TGTGCCAGCAGCGTAGCCGGGACAAGACGCACAGATACGCAGTATTTT. The chain employs TRBV7-9 and TRBJ2-3; tentatively, D is TRBD1 (6 bases). Germline CDR1 is SEHNR and CDR2 is FQNEAQ (reference sequence). This CDR3 has 16 residues.